The 18 T cell receptor beta chains presented below share a single source sample, sequenced in a study of T cells expressing NK-cell markers. No DNA is given; TCRdb re-called the 5' RACE reads and lists each CDR3 protein once. The sample table includes a few hundred thousand distinct CDR3 sequences. The sequencing input was blood T cells: a sorted CD56 or NKG2C T cell subset, CD4+ or CD8+ T cells, or bulk PBMC T cells (not recorded which). The receptors stem from a man aged 18 to 30 in good health.

This rearrangement joins TRBV25-1 to TRBJ1-1. CDR3 length: 12 amino acids. In germline, CDR1 is MGHDK, CDR2 SYGVNS. This chain's CDR3 is CASSWENTEAFF. Looking up the rest from reference TRBV25-1 and TRBJ1-1 gives the full variable domain: EADIYQTPRYLVIGTGKKITLECSQTMGHDKMYWYQQDPGMELHLIHYSYGVNSTEKGDLSSESTVSRIRTEHFPLTLESARPSHTSQYLCASSWENTEAFFGQGTRLTVV.

The CDR3 region is CASSPRREKLFF. The rearrangement joins TRBV12-3 or TRBV12-4 to TRBJ1-4; TCRdb calls TRBD1, which cannot be checked without DNA. This CDR3 has 12 residues.

The rearrangement joins TRBV6-2 or TRBV6-3 to TRBJ2-5; the D gene TCRdb calls, TRBD1, cannot be checked with no DNA. The CDR3 runs 13 residues. Per germline, CDR1 MNHEY and CDR2 SVGEGT. Here the CDR3 reads CASSTRERETQYF.

The chain recombines TRBV12-3 or TRBV12-4 with TRBJ1-4; no DNA is available, so the TRBD1 call from TCRdb remains unchecked. This CDR3 has 12 amino acids. CDR3: CAVRDRGEKLFF.

The chain combines TRBV2 with TRBJ1-1; TCRdb's D call of TRBD1 is untestable without DNA. This CDR3 has 12 amino acids. Germline loops: CDR1 SNHLY, CDR2 FYNNEI. CDR3 amino acids: CASPGANTEAFF.

CDR3 region: CASRPGLAGEFF. V gene TRBV27 combines with J gene TRBJ2-1; TCRdb gives TRBD2 as the D gene, but with no DNA this cannot be confirmed. This CDR3 is built from 12 residues. CDR1 MNHEY and CDR2 SMNVEV come from the germline V gene (reference sequence).

The genes are TRBV28 and TRBJ2-1; the D gene TCRdb calls, TRBD2, cannot be checked with no DNA. This CDR3 has 13 residues. The V gene's germline CDR1 is MDHEN and CDR2 SYDVKM. The CDR3 spells CASRSSGYNEQFF.

The chain recombines TRBV4-3 with TRBJ2-6; absent DNA, TCRdb's TRBD1 call cannot be checked. The germline V gene has CDR1 LGHNA and CDR2 YSLEER. CDR3 size: 19 residues. CDR3 region: CASSQRPSLTGSGANVLTF.

The chain has TRBV29-1 and TRBJ2-3; there is no DNA to check the TCRdb D call of TRBD2. Germline values: CDR1 SQVTM, CDR2 ANQGSEA. The length of the CDR3 is 14 residues. CDR3 sequence reads: CSVETGLAGDTQYF.

This chain uses TRBV5-6 with TRBJ2-1; absent DNA, TCRdb's TRBD1 call cannot be checked. Per germline, CDR1 SGHDT and CDR2 YYEEEE. The CDR3 is 15 residues long. CDR3: CASTPGRSSYNEQFF.

This chain connects TRBV6-2 or TRBV6-3 to TRBJ2-1; TCRdb names TRBD2, which stays unverified in the absence of DNA. Per germline, CDR1 MNHEY and CDR2 SVGEGT. The CDR3 runs to 20 residues. This CDR3 is CASRRARDQGLAGVKNEQFF.

The V and J genes are TRBV29-1 and TRBJ2-3; without DNA, the TCRdb call of TRBD2 cannot be checked. This CDR3 contains 16 residues. From germline, CDR1 is SQVTM and CDR2 ANQGSEA. The CDR3 sequence: CSVEPRLAGGTDTQYF.

The gene calls are TRBV12-3 or TRBV12-4 and TRBJ2-1. This CDR3 spans 13 amino acids. The CDR3 spells CASGGLPNNEQFF.

V is TRBV5-5 and J is TRBJ1-4. This CDR3 is built from 13 residues. Germline V gene lookup returns CDR1 SGHKS and CDR2 YYEKEE (reference sequence). CDR3 sequence: CASSLERFEKLFF.

The chain joins TRBV6-5 to TRBJ2-7; TCRdb proposes TRBD2, but this gene call is untestable without DNA. This CDR3 is 16 amino acids long. CDR1 is MNHEY and CDR2 is SVGAGI in the germline V gene. CDR3 protein: CASSFHSGRASYEQYF.

The chain recombines TRBV5-1 with TRBJ2-1; the TRBD2 assignment by TCRdb is unverifiable without DNA. Looked up from germline, CDR1 is SGHRS and CDR2 is YFSETQ. The length of the CDR3 is 14 residues. CDR3 amino acids: CASPGGGAHNEQFF.

The rearrangement uses TRBV7-9 and TRBJ2-5; lacking DNA, the TRBD1 call made by TCRdb goes unchecked. The CDR3 has 15 amino acids. Germline V gives CDR1 SEHNR, CDR2 FQNEAQ (reference sequence). The CDR3 sequence is CASSLKGGTQETQYF.

The V and J genes are TRBV7-8 and TRBJ2-3; absent DNA, TCRdb's TRBD2 call cannot be checked. The CDR3 contains 17 residues. Germline CDR1 and CDR2: SGHVS and FQNEAQ. CDR3 region: CASSLGFPSGSSDTQYF.